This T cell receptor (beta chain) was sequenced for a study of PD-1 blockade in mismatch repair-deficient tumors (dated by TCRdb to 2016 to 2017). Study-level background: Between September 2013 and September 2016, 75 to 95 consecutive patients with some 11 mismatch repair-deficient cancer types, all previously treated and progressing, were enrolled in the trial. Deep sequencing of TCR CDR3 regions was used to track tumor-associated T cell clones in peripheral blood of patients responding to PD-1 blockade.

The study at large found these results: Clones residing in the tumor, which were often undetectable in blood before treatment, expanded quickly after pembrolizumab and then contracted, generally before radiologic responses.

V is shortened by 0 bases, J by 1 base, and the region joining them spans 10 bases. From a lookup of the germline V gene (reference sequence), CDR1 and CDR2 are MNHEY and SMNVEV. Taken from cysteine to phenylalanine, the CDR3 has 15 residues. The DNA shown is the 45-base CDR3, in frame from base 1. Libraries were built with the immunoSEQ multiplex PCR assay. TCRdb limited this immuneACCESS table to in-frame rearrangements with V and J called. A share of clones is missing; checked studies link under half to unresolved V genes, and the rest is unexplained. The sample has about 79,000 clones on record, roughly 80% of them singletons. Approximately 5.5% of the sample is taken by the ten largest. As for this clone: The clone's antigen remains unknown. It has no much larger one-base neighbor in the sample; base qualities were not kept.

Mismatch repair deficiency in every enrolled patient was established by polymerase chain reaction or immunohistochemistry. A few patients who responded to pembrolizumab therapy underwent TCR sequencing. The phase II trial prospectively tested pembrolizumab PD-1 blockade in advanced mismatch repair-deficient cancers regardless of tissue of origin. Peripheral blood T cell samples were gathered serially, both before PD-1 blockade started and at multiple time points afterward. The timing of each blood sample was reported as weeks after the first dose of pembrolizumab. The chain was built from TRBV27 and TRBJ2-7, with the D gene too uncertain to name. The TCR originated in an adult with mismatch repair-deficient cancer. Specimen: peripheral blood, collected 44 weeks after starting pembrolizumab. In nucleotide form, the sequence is TGTGCCAGCAGTTTATCCCCAGCAGGATCCTACGAGCAGTACTTC. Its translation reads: CASSLSPAGSYEQYF.